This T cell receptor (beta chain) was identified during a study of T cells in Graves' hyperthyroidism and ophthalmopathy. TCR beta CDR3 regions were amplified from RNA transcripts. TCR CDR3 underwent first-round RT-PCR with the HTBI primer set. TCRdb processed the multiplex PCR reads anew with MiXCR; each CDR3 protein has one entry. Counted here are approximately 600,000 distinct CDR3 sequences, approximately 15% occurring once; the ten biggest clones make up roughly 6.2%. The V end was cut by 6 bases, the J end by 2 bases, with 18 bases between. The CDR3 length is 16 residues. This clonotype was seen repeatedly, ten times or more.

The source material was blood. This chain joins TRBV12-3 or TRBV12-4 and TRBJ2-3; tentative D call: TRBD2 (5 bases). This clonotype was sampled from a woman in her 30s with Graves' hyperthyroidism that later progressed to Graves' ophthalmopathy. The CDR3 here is CASRDGIARPTDTQYF. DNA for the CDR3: TGTGCCAGCAGGGATGGAATAGCGCGGCCCACAGATACGCAGTATTTT.